Sequencing of this T cell receptor beta chain was carried out in a study of blood T cell repertoires in COVID-19 (TCRdb year 2020). Describing the broader study: Samples covering the acute and convalescent phases of COVID-19 were provided by collaborators in the United States, Italy and Spain. Samples came from the ongoing ImmuneRACE study (first 160 participants) plus 1,254 subjects from 6 global collaborators. The prospective study material was composed of cDNA or gDNA derived from T cells, B-cell-depleted T cells, or PBMCs. Nearly every sample came with metadata listing a de-identified subject ID, COVID-19 status, age in years and sex. The repertoires were released in a freely available public database meant as a resource for research on the immune response to SARS-CoV-2. Where available, HLA class I and class II types were obtained from metadata supplied by the sample provider rather than from assay-based typing. Deeply sampled blood TCRbeta repertoires from subjects exposed to, actively infected with, or recovered from COVID-19 were included in the dataset. Study-level results and caveats: How much clinical and demographic metadata was included differed by source and by participant, and the metadata was provided uncurated.

Collaborating institutions collected whole blood in K2EDTA tubes following their own protocols. For TCRbeta analysis, collaborator samples were shipped as frozen whole blood, as isolated PBMCs, or as DNA extracted from either sample type. TCRbeta CDR3 regions were amplified from genomic DNA using the immunoSEQ Assay, a bias-controlled multiplex PCR. The original pipeline was this. Within the assay, amplification of reference gene primers was used to estimate how many nucleated cells each sample contained. To quantify the absolute abundance of each unique TCRbeta CDR3 rearrangement, sequence reads were collapsed and filtered. Productive Simpson clonality was computed per sample as the square root of Simpson's diversity index over productive rearrangements. TCRdb took this table from immuneACCESS and kept in-frame rearrangements with V and J called. Such tables lack part of the clones; where checked against another copy, unresolved V genes explain under half of the gap, and the rest is unexplained. The V and J calls and clone size are taken from that table; D and trimming were inferred from the DNA. This sample comprises 75,000 to 90,000 clones, over 75% of them detected only once. Roughly 10% of the sample is taken by the ten largest.

Points on this clone: The target of this receptor is not known. There are no base qualities to consult, and no much larger clone falls within one base.

V lost 0 bases and J lost 7 bases; the stretch between them is 5 bases long. The CDR3 holds 13 amino acids from the cysteine to the phenylalanine. Only CDR3 DNA is held: 39 bases, read in frame from base 1. For CDR1 and CDR2, the germline V gene lists SGDLS and YYNGEE. The chain is encoded by TRBV9 joined to TRBJ1-6, with the D gene too uncertain to name. The sequence was collected from a man of 80 years or more with acute or convalescent COVID-19. Sequencing was done on a sample of peripheral blood. The sequenced DNA is TGTGCCAGCAGCGTAGCGGTCAATTCACCCCTCCACTTT. Its protein is CASSVAVNSPLHF.